This T cell receptor beta chain was observed in a study of post-analysis software for immune sequencing data. Background on the study: Patients with relapsing-remitting, secondary progressive and progressive-relapsing multiple sclerosis courses were all represented. Overall study findings and caveats: Those samples that were prepared in the same batch co-clustered strongly by F measure. Relative to controls, patients had a few TRBV segments at higher frequency, with TRBV5-6, TRBV5-1 and TRBV20-1 among these.

The authors incorporated unique molecular identifiers into the TCR beta cDNA libraries. The authors obtained about 520,000 cDNA molecules from roughly 1 to 10 million T cells. TCRdb re-analysed the PCR reads in MiXCR, keeping a single row per CDR3 protein. The table lists roughly 540,000 distinct CDR3 sequences, roughly 34% of them singletons, with under 7% in the top ten. With regard to this clonotype: Its antigen remains unidentified.

V shed 2 bases, J shed 3 bases, and the junction held 14 bases outside the gene matches. The CDR3 runs to 18 residues. Germline CDR1 is MNHEY and CDR2 is SVGAGI. Sequencing input: blood. The rearrangement joins TRBV6-5 to TRBJ2-5; TRBD1 agrees at 8 bases. The TCR sequence derives from a girl aged 2 to 17 with multiple sclerosis. CDR3 residues: CASSYGVSGGTTEETQYF. The DNA of the CDR3 is TGTGCCAGCAGTTACGGAGTCTCAGGGGGCACGACCGAAGAGACCCAGTACTTC.